The 3 T cell receptor beta chains below all came from one sample that was sequenced in a study of blood T cell repertoires in COVID-19. Here immunoSEQ multiplex PCR was the method, and the copy in TCRdb shows in-frame clones only, minus some. This sample has tens of thousands of clones, with over 70% found just once. Material: peripheral blood. The receptor source for this set is a human donor with active or convalescent COVID-19. The donor label of this sample is uncertain.

This chain joins TRBV3-1 (or the pseudogene TRBV3-2) and TRBJ2-3; TRBD2 might be the D (6 bases). Germline CDR1 is LGHDT and CDR2 is YNNKEL (reference sequence). The V gene lost 1 base and the J gene lost 2 bases, with 13 bases spanning the gap. CDR3 length: 16 residues. CDR3 sequence (DNA): TGTGCCAGCAGCCAAGTTGGGGGAGGCCCCACAGATACGCAGTATTTT. Its protein is CASSQVGGGPTDTQYF.

The genes are TRBV13 and TRBJ2-2; TRBD2 is a possible D gene (5 bases). V dropped 0 bases and J dropped 2 bases, with 13 bases sitting between them. This CDR3 contains 17 residues. Germline lookup yields CDR1 PRHDT and CDR2 FYEKMQ (reference sequence). CDR3 sequence reads: CASSLGQEVLNTGELFF. In DNA form, the CDR3 reads TGTGCCAGCAGCTTAGGCCAGGAGGTACTCAACACCGGGGAGCTGTTTTTT.

This sequence joins TRBV29-1 and TRBJ2-5, with 7 bases aligning to TRBD1. The CDR3 is made up of 13 amino acids. After removal of 4 bases from V and 0 bases from J, the junction contained 2 bases not matched to a gene. CDR1 and CDR2 (germline): SQVTM, ANQGSEA. The CDR3 protein is CSVGGTDQETQYF. Here the CDR3 DNA reads TGCAGCGTTGGGGGGACAGACCAAGAGACCCAGTACTTC.